This T cell receptor (beta chain) stems from a study of blood T cell repertoires in COVID-19. Overall study: Sources were T cells, B-cell-depleted T cells, or PBMCs; the material itself was cDNA or gDNA.

Sequencing used immunoSEQ multiplex PCR; TCRdb keeps in-frame clones, though not all of them. The table includes approximately 180,000 clones, approximately 85% detected once. This sequence originates from a man aged 40-49 years who had recovered from COVID-19. Source material: PBMCs or T cells enriched from blood (not recorded which).

CDR3: CASSRQYGDGYTF. CDR3 in DNA: TGTGCCAGCAGCCGACAGTATGGGGATGGCTACACCTTC. This chain uses TRBV6-5 with TRBJ1-2; D is possibly TRBD1 (5 bases). CDR3 size: 13 residues. Trimming removed 6 bases at V and 6 bases at J, with 14 bases between. CDR1 is MNHEY, CDR2 SVGAGI, per germline.